This T cell receptor beta chain was identified during a study of regulatory dendritic cells for organ transplantation. Overall study results and limits: Naive T cells showed high diversity, memory cells less, memory CD8+ least. Mature dendritic cells appeared to drive more memory CD8+ clonal expansion than regulatory ones.

Sequencing was performed with immunoSEQ multiplex PCR; in TCRdb, only in-frame clones are kept and a portion is missing. The table shows 35,000 to 45,000 clones, with around nine tenths occurring only once. Remarks on this clone: Its antigen is still unknown.

The V and J ends lost 3 bases and 4 bases respectively, with 1 base between them. The CDR3 is 10 amino acids. CDR1 and CDR2 (germline): SGDLS, YYNGEE. The source is a human donor in good health. Sequencing used naive CD8+ T cells from blood. As to subset: CD45RA+ naive T cells. The rearrangement joins TRBV9 to TRBJ2-5; no reliable D call. CDR3 amino acids: CASSGETQYF. Written as DNA, the CDR3 is TGTGCCAGCAGCGGAGAGACCCAGTACTTC.